This is a list of T cell receptor beta chains from one sample in a study of T cells in Graves' hyperthyroidism and ophthalmopathy. TCRdb ran MiXCR on the multiplex PCR reads and lists one entry per CDR3 protein. The repertoire holds some 460,000 distinct CDR3 sequences, with approximately 14% as singletons. The sample was blood. These receptor sequences come from a young woman with Graves' hyperthyroidism. Each CDR3 is given without its conserved first and last residue. The order of the fields is CDR3 protein, V gene, J gene.

CDR3: ASSSGGDTDTQY
V: TRBV6-5
J: TRBJ2-3

CDR3: ASSLDRALGGYT
V: TRBV11-2
J: TRBJ1-2

CDR3: ASSQGVVAGRRKNIQY
V: TRBV4-1
J: TRBJ2-4

CDR3: ASSPQVGGYEQY
V: TRBV27
J: TRBJ2-7

CDR3: ASSIDYPSSSYNEQF
V: TRBV19
J: TRBJ2-1

CDR3: SLGTSGRASTDTQY
V: TRBV20-1
J: TRBJ2-3

CDR3: SARPEGGGNEQF
V: TRBV20-1
J: TRBJ2-1

CDR3: ASRKGQSGQPQH
V: TRBV12-3/TRBV12-4
J: TRBJ1-5

CDR3: SAREGLLPYNEQF
V: TRBV20-1
J: TRBJ2-1

CDR3: ASSYSGLARDTQY
V: TRBV6-5
J: TRBJ2-3

CDR3: ATSDLRSISTDTQY
V: TRBV24-1
J: TRBJ2-3

CDR3: ASSRGAGALNQPQH
V: TRBV5-5
J: TRBJ1-5

CDR3: ASTLVWNTEAF
V: TRBV12-3/TRBV12-4
J: TRBJ1-1

CDR3: ASSQDTAGSKNIQY
V: TRBV3-1
J: TRBJ2-4

CDR3: ASSRTSGSGMGSNEQF
V: TRBV28
J: TRBJ2-1

CDR3: ASRQGLAKNIQY
V: TRBV2
J: TRBJ2-4

CDR3: ASSQAGGDHFYEQY
V: TRBV3-1
J: TRBJ2-7

CDR3: ASTGGVETQY
V: TRBV12-3/TRBV12-4
J: TRBJ2-5

CDR3: ASSEGGKGTGELF
V: TRBV2
J: TRBJ2-2

CDR3: ASSPGQVGETQY
V: TRBV3-1
J: TRBJ2-5

CDR3: ASSQERALSYNEQF
V: TRBV4-1
J: TRBJ2-1

CDR3: ASSQVRGAETQY
V: TRBV4-1
J: TRBJ2-5

CDR3: ASSAGYQEAF
V: TRBV10-2
J: TRBJ1-1

CDR3: ATSDGAGGTQETQY
V: TRBV24-1
J: TRBJ2-5

CDR3: ASRRPGTGEKLF
V: TRBV5-5
J: TRBJ1-4

CDR3: ASSWATSTRSYEQY
V: TRBV6-2/TRBV6-3
J: TRBJ2-7

CDR3: ASSQDRGKTQY
V: TRBV4-3
J: TRBJ2-5

CDR3: ASSSTNRGRWEQY
V: TRBV27
J: TRBJ2-7

CDR3: ASSLAGTGSTDTQY
V: TRBV5-1
J: TRBJ2-3

CDR3: ATSDAGTGPDTQY
V: TRBV24-1
J: TRBJ2-3

CDR3: ASSYRTGYTEAF
V: TRBV2
J: TRBJ1-1

CDR3: ASSPSGSGTGELF
V: TRBV14
J: TRBJ2-2

CDR3: ASSYSRTKTSYEQY
V: TRBV6-2/TRBV6-3
J: TRBJ2-7

CDR3: ASSQDVYSSYEQY
V: TRBV4-3
J: TRBJ2-7

CDR3: ASSSQGAFYTGELF
V: TRBV5-6
J: TRBJ2-2

CDR3: ASSDGLSDTQY
V: TRBV10-2
J: TRBJ2-3

CDR3: ASSYLAGGPGANQY
V: TRBV27
J: TRBJ2-5

CDR3: ASSSHSSGRTHEQF
V: TRBV28
J: TRBJ2-1

CDR3: SARGRDPRTQY
V: TRBV20-1
J: TRBJ2-3

CDR3: ATSRDQGDQPQH
V: TRBV15
J: TRBJ1-5

CDR3: ASREPGLTYEQY
V: TRBV5-1
J: TRBJ2-7

CDR3: ATIDRGGHNEQF
V: TRBV19
J: TRBJ2-1

CDR3: ASSLAGGPGYGYT
V: TRBV7-2
J: TRBJ1-2

CDR3: AIREGQEMNTEAF
V: TRBV10-3
J: TRBJ1-1

CDR3: ASAIVRAREQF
V: TRBV11-2
J: TRBJ2-1

CDR3: ASSPIGPSGNTIY
V: TRBV12-3/TRBV12-4
J: TRBJ1-3

CDR3: ASSLHDRALREQY
V: TRBV5-6
J: TRBJ2-7

CDR3: ASSEEGLALRIKF
V: TRBV6-1
J: TRBJ2-1

CDR3: ASGFPGSSYNEQF
V: TRBV12-5
J: TRBJ2-1

CDR3: ASSLTLLDEKLF
V: TRBV5-8
J: TRBJ1-4

CDR3: SAIGRPNSPLH
V: TRBV20-1
J: TRBJ1-6

CDR3: SASTRYDRGQGSVYEKLF
V: TRBV20-1
J: TRBJ1-4

CDR3: AATRGPGNQPQH
V: TRBV19
J: TRBJ1-5

CDR3: ATSLWYEQF
V: TRBV12-3/TRBV12-4
J: TRBJ2-1

CDR3: ASSLRTVTYNEQF
V: TRBV6-2/TRBV6-3
J: TRBJ2-1